These 3 T cell receptor beta chains were all obtained from the same sample, sequenced in a study of T cells in Graves' hyperthyroidism and ophthalmopathy. TCR beta CDR3 regions were amplified from RNA. With the HTBI primer set, the TCR CDR3 went through a first round of RT-PCR. TCRdb re-derived calls from the multiplex PCR reads in MiXCR, one entry per CDR3 protein. In the table there are hundreds of thousands of distinct CDR3 sequences, about 14% of which are singletons. Sequencing used blood. The source of these receptors is a woman aged 50 to 60 with Graves' ophthalmopathy.

This clonotype was counted between two and nine times. V and J are TRBV6-1 and TRBJ2-2; D is uncertain. Germline V lookup: CDR1 MNHNS, CDR2 SASEGT. Trimming stripped 6 bases from V and 5 bases from J, with 10 bases between. The CDR3 is 13 residues long. CDR3 protein: CASRNIVTGELFF. The DNA of the CDR3 is TGTGCCAGCAGAAACATTGTTACCGGGGAGCTGTTTTTT.

This clonotype has just a few counts. The V call is TRBV19, the J call TRBJ2-5, with TRBD1 matching over 8 bases. Germline CDR1 is LNHDA and CDR2 is SQIVND (reference sequence). There are 15 residues in the CDR3. V was clipped by 6 bases and J by 4 bases; unmatched bases: 10. This CDR3 reads CASSDFGQGRETQYF. DNA of the CDR3: TGTGCCAGTAGCGACTTTGGACAGGGCCGAGAGACCCAGTACTTC.

The sample holds a few counts of this clonotype. This sequence joins TRBV25-1 and TRBJ2-3, with D perhaps TRBD1 (6 bases). The CDR3 is made up of 15 amino acids. V lost 3 bases and J lost 2, with 12 bases in between. The germline V gene encodes CDR1 MGHDK and CDR2 SYGVNS. CDR3 region: CASSESGTPTDTQYF. The CDR3 DNA reads as TGTGCCAGCAGTGAGTCGGGGACACCCACAGATACGCAGTATTTT.